What follows are 21 T cell receptor beta chains derived from one specimen sequenced in a study of T cells after yellow fever vaccination. TCRdb fed the 5' RACE reads into MiXCR, producing one record per CDR3 protein. The data contain a few hundred thousand distinct CDR3 sequences, about a sixth of them singletons. The sample was PBMCs, taken about 5 days after the first yellow fever vaccination. Every receptor here comes from a man between 18 and 29 years old who received the YFV17D yellow fever vaccine.

This clonotype showed up many times. This chain joins TRBV6-5 and TRBJ2-7, with D tentatively TRBD2 (5 bases). CDR1 and CDR2 from the germline V gene are MNHEY and SVGAGI. The V gene lost 0 bases and the J gene lost 3 bases, with 9 bases spanning the gap. The CDR3 is 14 residues long. CDR3 residues: CASSYSRDYYEQYV. The CDR3 DNA follows: TGTGCCAGCAGTTACTCCCGGGATTACTACGAGCAGTACGTC.

This clonotype was seen a handful of times. The chain links TRBV12-3 or TRBV12-4 to TRBJ2-3; no clear D. V lost 4 bases and J 3 bases, leaving 14 bases between the germline ends. This CDR3 has 15 residues. CDR3: CASSSRAAKTDTQYF. The DNA of the CDR3 is TGTGCCAGCAGTTCTCGTGCGGCTAAGACAGATACGCAGTATTTT.

This clonotype turned up a few times. The chain couples TRBV7-2 to TRBJ1-5, with D possibly being TRBD1 (6 bases). CDR3 size: 14 residues. Germline lookup yields CDR1 SGHTA and CDR2 FQGNSA. Trimming stripped 5 bases from V and 6 bases from J, with 14 bases between. CDR3 residues: CASSIRGRPQPQHF. As DNA, the CDR3 is TGTGCCAGCAGCATCAGGGGTCGGCCTCAGCCCCAGCATTTT.

The chain joins TRBV18 to TRBJ2-7; unclear D gene. CDR3 length: 14 residues. CDR1 is KGHSH, CDR2 LQKENI, per germline. Trimming cost V 0 bases and J 5 bases, with 11 bases left between them. The CDR3 bases are TGTGCCAGCTCACCACCTGGGTTGCCGGACGAGCAGTACGTC. It codes for CASSPPGLPDEQYV.

This clonotype was detected only a few times. CDR3 sequence reads: CASSRTSGGPNEQFF. The CDR3 DNA reads as TGTGCCAGCAGCAGGACTAGCGGGGGGCCCAATGAGCAGTTCTTC. J is TRBJ2-1 and V is TRBV3-1; TRBD2 matches 14 bases. The CDR3 loop spans 15 amino acids. The germline V gene has CDR1 LGHDT and CDR2 YNNKEL (reference sequence). With V trimmed by 5 bases and J by 6 bases, 3 bases remained unmatched.

V and J are TRBV11-1 and TRBJ2-3; D gene unclear. The germline V and J ends were trimmed by 5 bases and 2 bases, with 11 bases remaining between them. This CDR3 spans 14 amino acids. Germline loops: CDR1 SGHAT, CDR2 FQDESV (reference sequence). CDR3 DNA sequence: TGTGCCAGCAGCCCTCTCGGGTTCACAGATACGCAGTATTTT. This gives the protein CASSPLGFTDTQYF.

The V call is TRBV7-9, the J call TRBJ2-7; 9 bases line up with TRBD1. V shed 5 bases and J 2 bases; nucleotides not matched to a gene: 4. Per germline, CDR1 SEHNR and CDR2 FQNEAQ (reference sequence). The CDR3 covers 14 residues. CDR3 sequence (DNA): TGTGCCAGCAGCCCTACAGGGGGCCCCTACGAGCAGTACTTC. Amino acid sequence: CASSPTGGPYEQYF. The entire variable domain, with the rest obtained from reference TRBV7-9 and TRBJ2-7, is as follows: DTGVSQNPRHKITKRGQNVTFRCDPISEHNRLYWYRQTLGQGPEFLTYFQNEAQLEKSRLLSDRFSAERPKGSFSTLEIQRTEQGDSAMYLCASSPTGGPYEQYFGPGTRLTVT.

This clonotype has just a few counts. The junction departs from the called germline gene at one end, perhaps through a read error. The V gene is TRBV7-6, the J gene TRBJ2-1; D gene unclear. CDR3 length: 15 residues. The germline CDR1 and CDR2 sequences are SGHVS and FNYEAQ. DNA for the CDR3: TGTGCCAGCAGTTTAGCCCACAGCTCCTACAATGAGCAGTTCTTC. Protein product: CASSLAHSSYNEQFF.

This clonotype was detected only a few times. The chain joins TRBV5-1 to TRBJ1-4, with 7 bases lining up with TRBD1. Per germline, CDR1 SGHRS and CDR2 YFSETQ. The ends lost 4 bases at V and 0 bases at J; junction bases unmatched: 9. This CDR3 has 17 residues. This CDR3 is CASSREPGGATNEKLFF. As DNA, the CDR3 is TGCGCCAGCAGCCGCGAACCAGGGGGAGCAACTAATGAAAAACTGTTTTTT.

The chain's CDR3 is CASRDRGLSAGELFF. The CDR3 nucleotides read TGCGCCAGCAGGGACAGGGGGCTATCGGCCGGGGAGCTGTTTTTT. The chain joins TRBV10-2 to TRBJ2-2; TRBD1 matches at 11 bases. After removal of 6 bases from V and 6 bases from J, the junction contained 6 bases not matched to a gene. The germline V gene encodes CDR1 WSHSY and CDR2 SAAADI. The CDR3 length is 15 residues.

This clonotype was observed a few times. The chain is built from TRBV20-1 and TRBJ2-5; the D is unclear. The CDR3 is 13 residues long. The V end was cut by 4 bases, the J end by 0 bases, with 9 bases between. In germline, CDR1 is DFQATT, CDR2 SNEGSKA (reference sequence). In nucleotides, the CDR3 is TGCAGTGCTACGGACGGACACCAAGAGACCCAGTACTTC. Encoded protein: CSATDGHQETQYF.

Only a few counts were recorded for this clonotype. CDR3 nucleotide sequence: TGTGCCAGCAGTAGGGACAGGGACGTAGTGACCCAGTACTTC. Encoded protein: CASSRDRDVVTQYF. The rearrangement links TRBV2 to TRBJ2-5; 9 nucleotides align to TRBD1. There are 14 residues in the CDR3. The J segment lost 7 bases and the V segment lost 5 bases, leaving 8 bases of the junction unmatched. From germline, CDR1 is SNHLY and CDR2 FYNNEI.

The chain is built from TRBV6-1 and TRBJ2-3, with 9 bases identical to TRBD2. Germline trimming cut 4 bases from V and 1 base from J; bases unmatched to any gene: 3. The CDR3 runs 15 residues. The germline CDR1 and CDR2 sequences are MNHNS and SASEGT. CDR3 bases: TGTGCCAGCAGTGGGATAGCGGGGGGCACAGATACGCAGTATTTT. It yields the protein CASSGIAGGTDTQYF.

This clonotype was observed at least ten times. The gene calls are TRBV12-3 or TRBV12-4 and TRBJ1-1; D call uncertain. CDR3 length: 13 residues. Trimming took off 1 base at V and 4 bases at J, with 7 bases between the two ends. The CDR3 DNA sequence: TGTGCCAGCAGTTTAGGCCTCGGCACTGAAGCTTTCTTT. It yields the protein CASSLGLGTEAFF.

The CDR3 protein is CASSLIDPQETQYF. CDR3 bases: TGCGCCAGCAGCTTGATCGACCCCCAAGAGACCCAGTACTTC. V is TRBV5-1 and J is TRBJ2-5; no definite D call. The germline gives CDR1 SGHRS, CDR2 YFSETQ. With 1 base removed from V and 1 base from J, the gap between germline ends came to 8 bases. The CDR3 extends over 14 amino acids.

This sequence joins TRBV18 and TRBJ2-7; no firm D call. The V end was cut by 3 bases, the J end by 6 bases, with 12 bases between. Germline assignment: CDR1 KGHSH and CDR2 LQKENI. This CDR3 is 13 amino acids long. CDR3 in amino acids: CASSPRSAAEQYF. For the CDR3, the DNA is TGTGCCAGCTCACCCCGGTCAGCCGCCGAGCAGTACTTC.

The chain joins TRBV5-6 to TRBJ1-1; D not certain. The germline V and J ends were trimmed by 3 bases and 1 base, with 10 bases remaining between them. The CDR3 is 14 amino acids. The germline V gene has CDR1 SGHDT and CDR2 YYEEEE. DNA of the CDR3: TGTGCCAGCAGCTCTCCTTATGCGAACACTGAAGCTTTCTTT. The encoded protein is CASSSPYANTEAFF.

This clonotype came up a few times. The chain employs TRBV18 and TRBJ2-1; D is ambiguous. The germline CDR1 and CDR2 sequences are KGHSH and LQKENI. V dropped 3 bases and J dropped 0 bases, with 12 bases sitting between them. The CDR3 sequence is 16 residues long. CDR3 in DNA: TGTGCCAGCTCACCCATAGCTCCGGACTCCTACAATGAGCAGTTCTTC. Its protein is CASSPIAPDSYNEQFF.

The rearrangement uses TRBV5-1 and TRBJ2-7, with TRBD1 matching over 10 bases. The CDR3 runs 16 residues. V lost 4 bases, J lost 1 base, and 8 bases stayed unmatched. Germline V gene sequence: CDR1 SGHRS, CDR2 YFSETQ. CDR3 DNA sequence: TGCGCCAGCAGCCCAAGAGGGACAGGGGTTTCCTACGAGCAGTACTTC. It is translated as CASSPRGTGVSYEQYF.

The rearrangement uses TRBV5-1 and TRBJ1-1; no definite D call. Trimming removed 0 bases at V and 0 bases at J, with 6 bases between. The CDR3 length is 14 residues. Germline V gene data show CDR1 as SGHRS and CDR2 as YFSETQ. CDR3 coding DNA: TGCGCCAGCAGCTTGGCAGAGATGAACACTGAAGCTTTCTTT. It codes for CASSLAEMNTEAFF.

The V and J genes are TRBV7-2 and TRBJ2-2; D perhaps matches TRBD2 (5 bases). Germline V gene data show CDR1 as SGHTA and CDR2 as FQGNSA. The CDR3 sequence is 14 residues long. V shed 3 bases and J shed 7 bases, with 12 bases lying between them. CDR3 DNA: TGTGCCAGCAGCTTCGCACGGGGTAGCGGGGAGCTGTTTTTT. This sequence encodes CASSFARGSGELFF.